Following are 30 T cell receptor beta chains from one sample sequenced in a study of chemoradiotherapy in HPV16-positive cancers. Profiled with immunoSEQ multiplex PCR; TCRdb holds only in-frame clones, not every one. The sample consists of several thousand clones, 65% to 90% of them appearing once. Sequences were derived from tumor tissue, sampled from a patient who underwent chemoradiotherapy. The receptors shown here come from a human donor with HPV-associated anogenital cancer.

The chain links TRBV13 to TRBJ1-5, with D unresolved. This CDR3 comprises 12 residues. Trimming removed 3 bases at V and 4 bases at J, with 4 bases between. Germline V CDR1 and CDR2: PRHDT, FYEKMQ (reference sequence). The CDR3 DNA reads TGTGCCAGCAGCTTTTGGAATCAGCCCCAGCATTTT. It yields the protein CASSFWNQPQHF.

In its sample, this clone was seen a few times. The rearrangement links TRBV9 to TRBJ2-7; D is perhaps TRBD1 or TRBD2 (7 bases each). The V end lost 4 bases, the J end lost 7 bases, and 15 bases lay between the germline ends. This CDR3 has 13 residues. Germline V CDR1 and CDR2: SGDLS, YYNGEE. The CDR3 DNA is TGTGCCAGCAGCCAGGGGGGGGCTGGGGAGCAGTACTTC. Residues: CASSQGGAGEQYF.

The J gene is TRBJ2-1, the V gene TRBV6-6, with 10 bases aligning to TRBD2. The ends lost 6 bases at V and 7 bases at J; junction bases unmatched: 9. CDR1 and CDR2 from the germline V gene are MNHNY and SVGAGI (reference sequence). The CDR3 is made up of 15 amino acids. CDR3 sequence: CASRPTSGTLNEQFF. DNA for the CDR3: TGTGCCAGCAGGCCTACTAGCGGGACCCTAAATGAGCAGTTCTTC.

This chain joins TRBV11-2 and TRBJ2-7; D unresolved. This CDR3 contains 11 residues. The germline V gene has CDR1 SGHAT and CDR2 FQNNGV. V dropped 5 bases and J dropped 3 bases, with 5 bases sitting between them. DNA for the CDR3: TGTGCCAGCAGCCCAAGCTACGAGCAGTACTTC. Its translation is CASSPSYEQYF.

This clone turned up a few times. The chain recombines TRBV4-1 with TRBJ1-3; TRBD1 matches 7 bases. The V gene end was trimmed by 4 bases and the J gene end by 2 bases; junction bases not matched to a gene: 5. Germline V gives CDR1 MGHRA, CDR2 YSYEKL. The CDR3 is 15 residues long. For the CDR3, the DNA is TGCGCCAGCAGCCCCACCGGGACAGCTGGAAACACCATATATTTT. Translated, it gives CASSPTGTAGNTIYF.

The chain links TRBV5-6 to TRBJ2-5, with D tentatively TRBD1 (6 bases). The CDR3 loop spans 13 amino acids. V dropped 7 bases and J dropped 2 bases, with 12 bases sitting between them. Germline lookup yields CDR1 SGHDT and CDR2 YYEEEE. The CDR3 DNA follows: TGTGCCAGCTCACGACAGGAGCAAGAGACCCAGTACTTC. Protein product: CASSRQEQETQYF. Supplemented by reference TRBV5-6 and TRBJ2-5, the full variable domain reads DAGVTQSPTHLIKTRGQQVTLRCSPKSGHDTVSWYQQALGQGPQFIFQYYEEEERQRGNFPDRFSGHQFPNYSSELNVNALLLGDSALYLCASSRQEQETQYFGPGTRLLVL.

The chain joins TRBV10-3 to TRBJ2-5; D gene uncertain. The CDR3 consists of 12 residues. V was shortened by 6 bases and J by 4 bases, with 9 bases between the two germline ends. Germline loops: CDR1 ENHRY, CDR2 SYGVKD. CDR3 sequence: CAISSEAETQYF. CDR3 DNA: TGTGCCATCAGCTCCGAGGCAGAGACCCAGTACTTC.

The chain recombines TRBV5-5 with TRBJ1-1; 12 bases match TRBD1. The CDR3 is 15 amino acids. Germline CDR1 and CDR2: SGHKS and YYEKEE (reference sequence). Unmatched junction bases numbered 7, after V lost 4 bases and J lost 6 bases. This CDR3 reads CASSRLGQGASEAFF. CDR3 sequence (DNA): TGTGCCAGCAGCCGACTGGGACAGGGGGCCTCTGAAGCTTTCTTT. The entire variable domain, with the rest obtained from reference TRBV5-5 and TRBJ1-1, is as follows: DAGVTQSPTHLIKTRGQQVTLRCSPISGHKSVSWYQQVLGQGPQFIFQYYEKEERGRGNFPDRFSARQFPNYSSELNVNALLLGDSALYLCASSRLGQGASEAFFGQGTRLTVV.

The rearrangement joins TRBV9 to TRBJ2-3, with 9 nucleotides matching TRBD1. Germline loops: CDR1 SGDLS, CDR2 YYNGEE. This CDR3 is built from 16 residues. V was clipped by 4 bases and J by 1 base; unmatched bases: 7. The CDR3 region has the DNA TGTGCCAGCAGCACTGGGACAGGGCGGGGCACAGATACGCAGTATTTT. It specifies CASSTGTGRGTDTQYF.

The rearrangement uses TRBV10-3 and TRBJ1-1, with D tentatively TRBD1 (5 bases). Germline CDR1 is ENHRY and CDR2 is SYGVKD. The CDR3 runs 14 residues. Trimming cost V 0 bases and J 1 base, with 6 bases left between them. This CDR3 is CAISESQANTEAFF. Written as DNA, the CDR3 is TGTGCCATCAGTGAGTCACAGGCGAACACTGAAGCTTTCTTT.

This chain joins TRBV9 and TRBJ2-2; D unresolved. Germline CDR1 reads SGDLS; CDR2 reads YYNGEE. The CDR3 is 13 residues long. Trimming cost V 1 base and J 5 bases, with 6 bases left between them. The CDR3 nucleotides are TGTGCCAGCAGCGTACGAAGAACCGGGGAGCTGTTTTTT. Residues: CASSVRRTGELFF.

V usage is TRBV30 and J usage is TRBJ1-2; no clear D. The CDR3 covers 12 residues. V lost 2 bases and J lost 8, with 12 bases in between. Germline CDR1 reads GTSNPN; CDR2 reads SVGIG (reference sequence). This CDR3 reads CAWSTPAGGYTF. For the CDR3, the DNA is TGTGCCTGGAGTACCCCTGCTGGCGGCTACACCTTC.

The chain combines TRBV19 with TRBJ1-5, with D hard to call. The germline CDR1 and CDR2 sequences are LNHDA and SQIVND (reference sequence). V dropped 10 bases and J dropped 2 bases, with 18 bases sitting between them. CDR3 length: 15 residues. CDR3 sequence (DNA): TGTGCCACCGCGATGGGGAATCGCGGCAATCAGCCCCAGCATTTT. Encoded protein: CATAMGNRGNQPQHF.

The chain uses TRBV4-2 and TRBJ2-1; 9 positions match TRBD2. Germline loops: CDR1 LGHNA, CDR2 YNFKEQ. V lost 0 bases to trimming and J lost 4 bases; unmatched junction nucleotides: 4. There are 16 residues in the CDR3. The DNA of the CDR3 is TGTGCCAGCAGCCAAGAACTGAGCGGGGGGTACAATGAGCAGTTCTTC. Translating gives CASSQELSGGYNEQFF.

The chain combines TRBV18 with TRBJ1-1; D might be TRBD1 (5 bases). Germline V lookup: CDR1 KGHSH, CDR2 LQKENI. V lost 3 bases, J lost 3 bases, and 8 bases lay in between. This CDR3 comprises 13 residues. CDR3 DNA sequence: TGTGCCAGCTCACCGGGGCAGGACACTGAAGCTTTCTTT. Translating gives CASSPGQDTEAFF.

This clone appeared once. The rearrangement joins TRBV19 to TRBJ1-5; TRBD1 matches 12 bases. J was trimmed by 1 base and V by 1 base; bases with no gene match: 5. Germline loops: CDR1 LNHDA, CDR2 SQIVND (reference sequence). CDR3 length: 18 amino acids. The CDR3 DNA is TGTGCCAGTAGTATAGGGGGACAGGGGGCGAAGAGCAATCAGCCCCAGCATTTT. Protein: CASSIGGQGAKSNQPQHF.

CDR3: CASSLDRGYGYTF. The CDR3 DNA is TGCGCCAGCAGCCTCGACAGGGGCTATGGCTACACCTTC. The J gene is TRBJ1-2, the V gene TRBV4-1; 8 bases fit TRBD1. The germline V gene encodes CDR1 MGHRA and CDR2 YSYEKL. The CDR3 sequence is 13 residues long. Losses at the gene ends were 4 bases for V and 4 bases for J; bases not matched to a gene: 2.

This rearrangement joins TRBV18 to TRBJ1-1; 7 nucleotides match TRBD1. Germline-derived CDR1 and CDR2 are KGHSH and LQKENI. The CDR3 contains 13 residues. V dropped 2 bases and J dropped 11; count of bases not matched to a gene: 8. The chain's CDR3 is CASSPSRDSGAFF. The DNA of the CDR3 is TGTGCCAGCTCACCAAGCCGGGACAGTGGGGCTTTCTTT.

The chain carries TRBV2 and TRBJ1-2, with D possibly being TRBD1 (5 bases). CDR1 is SNHLY, CDR2 FYNNEI, per germline. The CDR3 covers 13 residues. V lost 7 bases to trimming and J lost 2 bases, with 11 bases between them. The CDR3 sequence: CASNWDGNYGYTF. For the CDR3, the DNA is TGTGCCAGCAACTGGGACGGAAACTATGGCTACACCTTC.

J is TRBJ1-3 and V is TRBV6-5; D is unclear. V gave up 0 bases and J gave up 3 bases, with 12 bases separating them. Looked up from germline, CDR1 is MNHEY and CDR2 is SVGAGI. This CDR3 is built from 16 residues. As DNA, the CDR3 is TGTGCCAGCAGTTACTCGCCGGCGTCCTTTGGAAACACCATATATTTT. Translation: CASSYSPASFGNTIYF.

The genes are TRBV2 and TRBJ2-3; 9 bases agree with TRBD2. In germline, CDR1 is SNHLY, CDR2 FYNNEI. V was clipped by 6 bases and J by 2 bases; unmatched bases: 15. CDR3 length: 18 residues. The DNA of the CDR3 is TGTGCCAGCAGCCTCCCGTCGCTGGCGGGAGGGAACACAGATACGCAGTATTTT. Amino acid sequence: CASSLPSLAGGNTDTQYF.

The chain has TRBV5-1 and TRBJ2-5, with D possibly being TRBD1 (5 bases). CDR3 length equals 13 residues. Trimming stripped 4 bases from V and 5 bases from J, with 12 bases between. Germline lookup yields CDR1 SGHRS and CDR2 YFSETQ. CDR3 in amino acids: CASSEGARETQYF. The CDR3 DNA follows: TGCGCCAGCAGCGAAGGGGCTCGGGAGACCCAGTACTTC. Full variable domain (remainder filled in from reference TRBV5-1 and TRBJ2-5): KAGVTQTPRYLIKTRGQQVTLSCSPISGHRSVSWYQQTPGQGLQFLFEYFSETQRNKGNFPGRFSGRQFSNSRSEMNVSTLELGDSALYLCASSEGARETQYFGPGTRLLVL.

The gene calls are TRBV11-2 and TRBJ1-3; D unclear. Trimming removed 4 bases from V and 5 bases from J, with 12 bases in between. The germline CDR1 and CDR2 sequences are SGHAT and FQNNGV. This CDR3 is built from 14 residues. The CDR3 DNA follows: TGTGCCAGCAGCTGGAGGTTTGAGAGAAACACCATATATTTT. Translation gives CASSWRFERNTIYF.

The table lists this clone with a few counts. V is TRBV5-4 and J is TRBJ2-2, with TRBD2 as a possible D gene (5 bases). The V end was cut by 0 bases, the J end by 4 bases, with 10 bases between. The germline gives CDR1 SGHNT, CDR2 YYREEE (reference sequence). This CDR3 is built from 15 residues. The DNA of the CDR3 is TGTGCCAGCAGCTTGGCGCAGGCGGGCACCGGGGAGCTGTTTTTT. Translated, it gives CASSLAQAGTGELFF.

CDR3: CASSITGGAAGNTIYF. The CDR3 nucleotides are TGTGCCAGCAGCATCACAGGGGGCGCGGCTGGAAACACCATATATTTT. The chain couples TRBV9 to TRBJ1-3; 9 nucleotides agree with TRBD1. V shed 4 bases and J 2 bases; nucleotides not matched to a gene: 7. The germline gives CDR1 SGDLS, CDR2 YYNGEE. CDR3 length: 16 residues.

The chain is built from TRBV30 and TRBJ2-3, with D possibly TRBD2 on 6 matching bases. This CDR3 spans 15 amino acids. The germline gives CDR1 GTSNPN, CDR2 SVGIG (reference sequence). The germline V and J ends were trimmed by 5 bases and 6 bases, with 21 bases remaining between them. The CDR3 DNA is TGTGCCTGGCCCACTTCTAGCGAAGCTGTGGATACGCAGTATTTT. This sequence encodes CAWPTSSEAVDTQYF. The variable domain in full, with the rest retrieved from reference TRBV30 and TRBJ2-3, is SQTIHQWPATLVQPVGSPLSLECTVEGTSNPNLYWYRQAAGRGLQLLFYSVGIGQISSEVPQNLSASRPQDRQFILSSKKLLLSDSGFYLCAWPTSSEAVDTQYFGPGTRLTVL.

The chain joins TRBV19 to TRBJ1-4; 8 nucleotides align to TRBD1. The CDR3 spans 14 residues. V dropped 4 bases and J dropped 7; count of bases not matched to a gene: 5. CDR1 is LNHDA and CDR2 is SQIVND in the germline V gene (reference sequence). The CDR3 reads CASSRPGGFEKLFF. The CDR3 DNA reads TGTGCCAGTAGTAGACCAGGGGGCTTTGAAAAACTGTTTTTT.

J is TRBJ2-3 and V is TRBV28; no reliable D call. V was cut by 0 bases and J by 0 bases, with 10 bases left in between. Looked up from germline, CDR1 is MDHEN and CDR2 is SYDVKM. The CDR3 is made up of 16 amino acids. CDR3 amino acids: CASSLWTTTSTDTQYF. The CDR3 region has the DNA TGTGCCAGCAGTTTATGGACAACTACTAGCACAGATACGCAGTATTTT.

This sequence joins TRBV7-2 and TRBJ1-5; D possibly corresponds to TRBD1 (6 bases). CDR1 SGHTA and CDR2 FQGNSA come from the germline V gene. Trimming cost V 5 bases and J 0 bases, with 11 bases left between them. The CDR3 contains 15 residues. The CDR3 spells CASSPQGNSNQPQHF. The CDR3 region has the DNA TGTGCCAGCAGCCCACAGGGTAATAGCAATCAGCCCCAGCATTTT.

The chain carries TRBV5-4 and TRBJ1-3; D is ambiguous. Trimming stripped 6 bases from V and 0 bases from J, with 19 bases between. CDR1 SGHNT and CDR2 YYREEE come from the germline V gene (reference sequence). CDR3 length: 17 amino acids. CDR3 in DNA: TGTGCCAGCACCAAACGGCCCGGTATGGACTCTGGAAACACCATATATTTT. It is translated as CASTKRPGMDSGNTIYF.